This T cell receptor (beta chain) was retrieved from a study of blood T cell repertoires in COVID-19. Overall study context: Whether acute or convalescent, the COVID-19 samples came from the United States, Italy and Spain.

The CDR3 spans 15 residues. The table came from immunoSEQ multiplex PCR; TCRdb's copy has only in-frame clones and leaves some out. In the table there are under 200,000 clones, around 81% of which are singletons. J is TRBJ2-1 and V is TRBV21-1; the D call of TRBD1 is as the table states it, not checked on the DNA. TRBV21-1 counts as a pseudogene. Sample: peripheral blood. This sequence was found in a human donor with acute or convalescent COVID-19. The donor label of this sample is uncertain. CDR3 region: CASSMAPCTPHEQFF. The CDR3 DNA sequence: TGTGCCAGCAGCATGGCCCCCTGTACCCCCCATGAGCAGTTCTTC.